Given below is one TCR beta chain in context. Mismatch with germline at one junction end may stem from a read error. Germline assignment: CDR1 LNHNV and CDR2 YYDKDF (reference sequence). The CDR3 contains 15 residues. Here immunoSEQ multiplex PCR was the method, and the copy in TCRdb shows in-frame clones only, minus some. The sample has 200,000 to 300,000 clones, around 90% seen once. This entry comes from a study of blood T cell repertoires in COVID-19. The receptor's source is a woman in her sixties or seventies with COVID-19, enrolled during active disease. Sequenced material: peripheral blood. The rearrangement links TRBV15 to TRBJ2-5; D is perhaps TRBD1 or TRBD2 (5 bases each). This chain's CDR3 is CAASRARVRVETQYF. As DNA, the CDR3 is TGTGCCGCCAGCAGGGCAAGGGTGCGGGTGGAGACCCAGTACTTC.